This T cell receptor beta chain was sequenced for a study of T cell responses to AZD1222 COVID-19 vaccine. Repertoires were generated with immunoSEQ multiplex PCR, while TCRdb's copy carries only in-frame clones and drops some. The sample lists 85,000 to 120,000 clones; 90% were seen once. V was pared by 5 bases and J by 7 bases, with 15 bases between. Germline V lookup: CDR1 SGHTA, CDR2 FQGTGA. The CDR3 loop spans 15 amino acids. The source is an adult who received the AZD1222 COVID-19 vaccine. This specimen consisted of peripheral blood, obtained 28 days after the second AZD1222 dose. The gene calls are TRBV7-3 and TRBJ1-6, with a weak D call TRBD1 (5 bases). CDR3 coding DNA: TGTGCCAGCAGCGCGGGCGGGGGGTTAAATTCACCCCTCCACTTT. Translated, it gives CASSAGGGLNSPLHF.